The source of this T cell receptor beta chain is a study of blood T cell repertoires in COVID-19. Study in general: Sites in the United States, Italy and Spain provided acute and convalescent COVID-19 samples. PBMCs, B-cell-depleted T cells, or T cells provided the cDNA or gDNA that made up the material.

Original analysis: Reference gene primer amplification yielded estimated nucleated cell counts. Using immunoSEQ multiplex PCR, the repertoire was profiled, and TCRdb retains in-frame clones only, with some absent. The D gene and trimming were derived from the DNA, and the V and J assignments and clone size from that table. The table lists roughly 670,000 clones, 85% to 90% of them singletons. Unmatched junction bases numbered 7, after V lost 4 bases and J lost 6 bases. The CDR3 runs 14 residues. Per the germline V gene, CDR1 is MGHRA and CDR2 is YSYEKL. The sequenced sample consisted of peripheral blood. V and J are TRBV4-1 and TRBJ2-7, with 9 positions matching TRBD1. The TCR originated in a woman under 30 with acute or convalescent COVID-19. CDR3 region: CASSPGQGSTEQYF. The CDR3 DNA follows: TGCGCCAGCAGCCCTGGACAGGGGAGTACCGAGCAGTACTTC.